The entry that follows covers one T cell receptor beta chain sequence. Germline-derived CDR1 and CDR2 are MGHDK and SYGVNS. The CDR3 is 16 residues long. Trimming left V 6 bases short and J 4 bases short, with 18 bases between. Total RNA amounts of at least 5 micrograms were extracted per sample. The entry originates in a study of blood T cells in healthy people across ages. Primed by a sample-barcoded 5' primer and a J-beta primer mix, a second PCR proceeded for 7 to 11 cycles. All cDNA molecules were each tagged by a template-switch adaptor with 12 random nucleotides. From the 5' RACE reads, TCRdb called clonotypes with MiXCR, one entry per CDR3 protein. The sample yields around 1,000,000 distinct CDR3 sequences, under 30% seen once. The sample was also reused in another study, on T cells of mothers and their children. That work states: Nine systemically healthy Caucasian donors: three mothers, six children. The entire RNA extract went into cDNA synthesis at 1.5 ug per 15 ul.

This TCR was sampled from a girl aged 2 to 9 in good health. The V and J genes are TRBV25-1 and TRBJ1-4; D is possibly TRBD1 (5 bases). Sample: blood. The CDR3 here is CASSEGTLGYNEKLFF. CDR3 nucleotides: TGTGCCAGCAGCGAGGGGACCCTCGGGTATAATGAAAAACTGTTTTTT. Filled out from reference TRBV25-1 and TRBJ1-4, the complete variable domain reads EADIYQTPRYLVIGTGKKITLECSQTMGHDKMYWYQQDPGMELHLIHYSYGVNSTEKGDLSSESTVSRIRTEHFPLTLESARPSHTSQYLCASSEGTLGYNEKLFFGSGTQLSVL.